This T cell receptor beta chain was recovered during a study of spatial heterogeneity in lung cancer. Study overall: Each time, sequencing found more beta-chain sequences than alpha-chain sequences. Tumor-region TCR transcript counts correlated strongly with a T cell module score from matched bulk RNA-seq. Study conclusions and caveats: Intratumoral expanded alpha and beta TCR counts were found to track tumor mutation counts.

Stated time point: sample taken at primary tumor resection. Samples were obtained from around 73 donors, all untreated early-stage non-small cell lung cancer patients. TCRdb re-called the 5' RACE reads with MiXCR, one entry per CDR3 protein. The profile shows about 2,700 distinct CDR3 sequences, over 9% of them singletons. By share, this clonotype ranks as medium-sized. Its antigen is still unknown. This TCR was sampled from a female donor with early-stage non-small cell lung cancer. Sequencing was performed on lung tumor tissue, taken at surgery.

The DNA of the CDR3 is TGTGCCGCGAATCAGGGAGATCAGCCCCAGCATTTT. Protein product: CAANQGDQPQHF. This chain joins TRBV24-1 and TRBJ1-5, with a possible D match to TRBD1 (5 bases). CDR1 is KGHDR and CDR2 is SFDVKD in the germline V gene. The CDR3 consists of 12 residues. Trimming pared 12 bases from V and 5 bases from J, leaving 13 bases between.